This T cell receptor (beta chain) was found in a study of T cells in Graves' hyperthyroidism and ophthalmopathy. General study points: With a median lead of 6.5 months before onset, the model predicted ophthalmopathy. In blood, most of the thyroid clonotypes expanded above 0.001 were also present.

PBMCs came from more than 9 ml fresh peripheral blood. This clonotype was counted a single time. The antigen is unknown. Amplification of TCR beta CDR3 regions was performed using RNA transcripts as template. Initially, a first-round RT-PCR of the TCR CDR3 employed the HTBI primer set. In TCRdb, the multiplex PCR reads were re-called with MiXCR into one record per CDR3 protein. This sample has about 320,000 distinct CDR3 sequences, with roughly 15% found just once. The germline gives CDR1 SNHLY, CDR2 FYNNEI. V was shortened by 7 bases and J by 1 base, with 16 bases between the two germline ends. The length of the CDR3 is 15 residues.

The rearrangement uses TRBV2 and TRBJ1-1, with a weak D call TRBD1 (5 bases). This TCR came from a young man with Graves' hyperthyroidism. Sequenced: blood. This CDR3 reads CASNVAGLKNTEAFF. The DNA of the CDR3 is TGTGCCAGCAACGTTGCGGGACTGAAGAACACTGAAGCTTTCTTT. The full variable domain, in which reference TRBV2 and TRBJ1-1 provide the parts outside the CDR3, is EPEVTQTPSHQVTQMGQEVILRCVPISNHLYFYWYRQILGQKVEFLVSFYNNEISEKSEIFDDQFSVERPDGSNFTLKIRSTKLEDSAMYFCASNVAGLKNTEAFFGQGTRLTVV.